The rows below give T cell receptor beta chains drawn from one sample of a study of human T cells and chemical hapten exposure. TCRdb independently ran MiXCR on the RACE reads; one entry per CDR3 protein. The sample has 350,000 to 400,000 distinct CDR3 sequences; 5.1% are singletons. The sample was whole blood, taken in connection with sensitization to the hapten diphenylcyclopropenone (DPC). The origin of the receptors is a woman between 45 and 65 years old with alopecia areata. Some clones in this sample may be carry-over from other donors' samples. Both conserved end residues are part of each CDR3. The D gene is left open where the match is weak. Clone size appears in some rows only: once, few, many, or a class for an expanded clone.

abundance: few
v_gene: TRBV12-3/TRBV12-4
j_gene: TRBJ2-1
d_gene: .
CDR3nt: TGTGCCACCGGGACACCCAGGCCCTACAATGAGCAGTTCTTC
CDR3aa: CATGTPRPYNEQFF

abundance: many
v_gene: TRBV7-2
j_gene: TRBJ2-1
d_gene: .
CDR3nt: TGTGCCAGCAGCCAGGTCTGGGGGAGTGAGCAGTTCTTC
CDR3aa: CASSQVWGSEQFF

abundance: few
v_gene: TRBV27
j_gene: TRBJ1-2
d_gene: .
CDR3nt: TGTGCCAGCAGTCCCTTGGACAAACGTTCTGGCTACACCTTC
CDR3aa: CASSPLDKRSGYTF

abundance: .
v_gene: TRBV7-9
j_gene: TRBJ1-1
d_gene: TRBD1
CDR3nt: TGTGCCAGCAGCTTAGCTTGGGACAGGGATAACACTGAAGCTTTCTTT
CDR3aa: CASSLAWDRDNTEAFF

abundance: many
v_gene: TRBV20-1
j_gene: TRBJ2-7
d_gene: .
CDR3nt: TGCAGTGCTAGAGAGTCTCGGGGATTTTACGAGCAGTACTTC
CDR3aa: CSARESRGFYEQYF

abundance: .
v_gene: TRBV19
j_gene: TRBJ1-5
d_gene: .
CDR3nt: TGTGCCAGTAGTATCTACGACCAGCCCCAGCATTTT
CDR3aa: CASSIYDQPQHF

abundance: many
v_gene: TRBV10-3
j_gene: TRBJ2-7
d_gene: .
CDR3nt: TGTGCCATCAGTGAGTCAGCAGTTTACCAGTACTTC
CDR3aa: CAISESAVYQYF

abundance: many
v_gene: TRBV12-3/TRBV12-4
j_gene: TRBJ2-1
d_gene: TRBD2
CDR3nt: TGTGCCAGCACCCCTAGCGGAACCTACAATGAGCAGTTCTTC
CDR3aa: CASTPSGTYNEQFF

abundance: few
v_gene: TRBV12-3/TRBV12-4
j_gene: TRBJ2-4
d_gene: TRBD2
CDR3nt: TGTGCCAGCAGTTTAGTGGGAGGGGACATTCAGTACTTC
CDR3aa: CASSLVGGDIQYF

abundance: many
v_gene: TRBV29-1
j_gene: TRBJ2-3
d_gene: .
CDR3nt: TGCAGCACGACTAGGGCCACAGATACGCAGTATTTT
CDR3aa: CSTTRATDTQYF

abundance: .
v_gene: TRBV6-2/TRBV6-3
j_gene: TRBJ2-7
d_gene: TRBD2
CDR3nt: TGTGCCAGCACCCTTGGCGGGAGCACCTACGAGCAGTACTTC
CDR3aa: CASTLGGSTYEQYF

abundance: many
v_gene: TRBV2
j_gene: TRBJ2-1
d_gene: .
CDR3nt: TGTGCCAGCACATCGTTCGATGAGCAGTTCTTC
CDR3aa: CASTSFDEQFF

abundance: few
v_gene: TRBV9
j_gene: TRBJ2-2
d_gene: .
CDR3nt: TGTGCCAGCAGCCTTTACTCCCCGGGGACCGGGGAGCTGTTTTTT
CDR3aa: CASSLYSPGTGELFF

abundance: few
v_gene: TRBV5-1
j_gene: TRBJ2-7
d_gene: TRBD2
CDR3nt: TGCGCCAGCAGTTTGACTAGCGCCATCCACGAGCAGTACTTC
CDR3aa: CASSLTSAIHEQYF

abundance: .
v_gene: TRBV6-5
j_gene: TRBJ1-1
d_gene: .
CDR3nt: TGTGCCAGCCACAGGAGGACATCGAACACTGAAGCTTTCTTT
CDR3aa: CASHRRTSNTEAFF

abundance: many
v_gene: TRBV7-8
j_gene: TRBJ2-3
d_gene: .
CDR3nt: TGTGCCAGCAGCCCGCTCCCCCCGGAGACGCAGTATTTT
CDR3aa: CASSPLPPETQYF

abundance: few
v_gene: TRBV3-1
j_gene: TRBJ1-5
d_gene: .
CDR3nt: TGTGCCAGCAGCCAAGACGCGGGGGGACAGCCCCAGCATTTT
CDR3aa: CASSQDAGGQPQHF

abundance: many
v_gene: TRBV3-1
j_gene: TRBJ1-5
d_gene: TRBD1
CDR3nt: TGTGCCAGCAGCCAAGCGAGGGACAGGGCGGGCAATCAGCCCCAGCATTTT
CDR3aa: CASSQARDRAGNQPQHF

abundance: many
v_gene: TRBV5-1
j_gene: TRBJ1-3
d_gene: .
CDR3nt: TGCGCCAGCAGCTTGCGAGCGGGGACGTCGTTAAGGACTGGAAACACCATATATTTT
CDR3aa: CASSLRAGTSLRTGNTIYF

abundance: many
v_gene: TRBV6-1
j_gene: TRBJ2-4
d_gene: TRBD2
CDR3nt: TGTGCCAGCAGGCTCAGGGAGACACTAGCGGGAGGGTCACCGTCATATAACATTCAGTACTTC
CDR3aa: CASRLRETLAGGSPSYNIQYF

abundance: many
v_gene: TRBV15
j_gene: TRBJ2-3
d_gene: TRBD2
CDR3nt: TGTGCCACCAGCAGAGTTCTTCCGGGACTAGCGGCAGATACGCAGTATTTT
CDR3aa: CATSRVLPGLAADTQYF

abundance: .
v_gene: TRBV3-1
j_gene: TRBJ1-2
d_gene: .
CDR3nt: TGTGCCAGCAGCAACGGACCGGATGGAGGCTACACCTTC
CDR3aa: CASSNGPDGGYTF

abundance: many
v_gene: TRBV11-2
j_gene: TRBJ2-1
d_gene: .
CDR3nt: TGTGCCAGCAGCTTAGAGCGCAGGGCTAAGTTCTTC
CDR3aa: CASSLERRAKFF

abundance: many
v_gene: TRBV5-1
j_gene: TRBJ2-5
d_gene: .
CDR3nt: TGCGCCAGCAGTTTGACAGAGTCGGAGACCCAGTACTTC
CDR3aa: CASSLTESETQYF

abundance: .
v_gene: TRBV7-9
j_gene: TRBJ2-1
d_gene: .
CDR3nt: TGTGCCAGCAGCAAGACGGGGGGCTTCGGCAATGAGCAGTTCTTC
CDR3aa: CASSKTGGFGNEQFF

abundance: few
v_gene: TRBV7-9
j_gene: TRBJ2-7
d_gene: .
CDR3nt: TGTGCCAGCAGCTTAGCAGGGAAGGACTCCGAGCAGTACTTC
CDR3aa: CASSLAGKDSEQYF

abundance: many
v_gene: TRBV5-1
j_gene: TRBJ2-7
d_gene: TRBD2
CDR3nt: TGCGCCAGCAGCCTAGGACTAGCGGGGGCCCTCGATTACGAGCAGTACTTC
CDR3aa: CASSLGLAGALDYEQYF

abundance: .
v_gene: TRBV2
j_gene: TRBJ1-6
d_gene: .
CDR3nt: TGTGCCAGCAGGGAGGATTCACCCCTCCACTTT
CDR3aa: CASREDSPLHF

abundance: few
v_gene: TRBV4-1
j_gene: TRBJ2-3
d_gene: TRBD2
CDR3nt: TGCGCCAGCATGGGGGGGGGAGCGGCAGATACGCAGTATTTT
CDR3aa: CASMGGGAADTQYF

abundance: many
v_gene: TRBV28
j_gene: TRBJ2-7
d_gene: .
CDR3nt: TGTGCCAGCATGAGCCAGCCGTCCTACGAGCAGTACTTC
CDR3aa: CASMSQPSYEQYF

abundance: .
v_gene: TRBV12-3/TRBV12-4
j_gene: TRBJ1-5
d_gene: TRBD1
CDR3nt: TGTGCCAGCAGTAAGAGGGCAGGGGGCACTGGCAATCAGCCCCAGCATTTT
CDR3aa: CASSKRAGGTGNQPQHF

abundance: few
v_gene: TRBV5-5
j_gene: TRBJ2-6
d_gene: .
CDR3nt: TGTGCCAGCAGCTTCTACGCCTCTGGGGCCAACGTCCTGACTTTC
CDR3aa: CASSFYASGANVLTF

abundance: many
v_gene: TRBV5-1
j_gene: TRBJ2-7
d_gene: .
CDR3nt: TGTGCCAGCAGCTTGTCTCGAAGCTACGAGCAGTACTTC
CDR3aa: CASSLSRSYEQYF

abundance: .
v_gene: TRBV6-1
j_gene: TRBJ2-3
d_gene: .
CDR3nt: TGTGCCAGTCGGATCACCAACACAGATCCGCAGTATTTT
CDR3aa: CASRITNTDPQYF

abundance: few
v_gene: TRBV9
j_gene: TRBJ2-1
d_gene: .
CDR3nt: TGTGCCAGCAGCGCCGGGATAAACAATGAGCAGTTCTTC
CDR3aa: CASSAGINNEQFF

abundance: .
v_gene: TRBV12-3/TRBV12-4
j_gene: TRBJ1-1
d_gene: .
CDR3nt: TGTGCCAGCAGTCGACAGTCTGGGACTGAAGCTTTCTTT
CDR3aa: CASSRQSGTEAFF

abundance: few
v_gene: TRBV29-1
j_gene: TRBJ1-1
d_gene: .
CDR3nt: TGCAGCGTTGATGCCATGAACACTGAAGCTTTCTTT
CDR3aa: CSVDAMNTEAFF

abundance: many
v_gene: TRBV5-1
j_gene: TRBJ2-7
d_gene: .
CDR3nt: TGCGCCAGCAGCTTGGACGGGGCCGAGCAGTACTTC
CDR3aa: CASSLDGAEQYF

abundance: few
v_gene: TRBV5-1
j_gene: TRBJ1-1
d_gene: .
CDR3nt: TGCGCCAGCAGCCCTTTGCCTGGGATCACTGAAGCTTTCTTT
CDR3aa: CASSPLPGITEAFF

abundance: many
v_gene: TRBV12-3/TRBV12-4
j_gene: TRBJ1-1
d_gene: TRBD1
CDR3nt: TGTGCCAGCAGTTCAGACAGGGGTGACACTGAAGCTTTCTTT
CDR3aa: CASSSDRGDTEAFF

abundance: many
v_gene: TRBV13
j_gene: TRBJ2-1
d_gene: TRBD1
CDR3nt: TGTGCCAGCAGCTCCCAGACAGGGGGGCCGTTCTTC
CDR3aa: CASSSQTGGPFF

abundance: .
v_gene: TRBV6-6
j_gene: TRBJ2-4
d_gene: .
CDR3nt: TGTGCCAGCAGTTACTCTGCAGGGGATTTAGCCAAAAACATTCAGTACTTC
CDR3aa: CASSYSAGDLAKNIQYF

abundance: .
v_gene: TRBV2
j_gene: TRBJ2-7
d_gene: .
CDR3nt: TGTGCCAGCAGTGAAGTGGGGGGGCCATACGAGCAGTACTTC
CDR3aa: CASSEVGGPYEQYF

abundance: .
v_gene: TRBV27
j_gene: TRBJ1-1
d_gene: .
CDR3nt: TGTGCCAGCAGTTCATCATTACAGGGTATGAACACTGAAGCTTTCTTT
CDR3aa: CASSSSLQGMNTEAFF

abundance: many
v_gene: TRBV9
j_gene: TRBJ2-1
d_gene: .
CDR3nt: TGTGCCAGCAGCGTAGGGGATGAGCAGTTCTTC
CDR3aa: CASSVGDEQFF

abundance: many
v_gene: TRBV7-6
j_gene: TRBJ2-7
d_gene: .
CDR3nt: TGTGCCAGCAGCCAGTCGGAGGCCTACGAGCAGTACTTC
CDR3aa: CASSQSEAYEQYF

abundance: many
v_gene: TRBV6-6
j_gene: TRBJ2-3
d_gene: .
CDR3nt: TGTGCCAGCAGTTATAGAGAGGGAACCCCCTCCACAGATACGCAGTATTTT
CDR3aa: CASSYREGTPSTDTQYF

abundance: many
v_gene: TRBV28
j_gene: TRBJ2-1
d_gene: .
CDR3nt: TGTGCCAGCAGTTTATGGGACAGCACCTACAATGAGCAGTTCTTC
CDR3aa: CASSLWDSTYNEQFF

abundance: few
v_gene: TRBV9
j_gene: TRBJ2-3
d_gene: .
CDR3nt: TGTGCCAGCAGCGTAATCGCGGGTCCCACAGATACGCAGTATTTT
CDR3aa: CASSVIAGPTDTQYF

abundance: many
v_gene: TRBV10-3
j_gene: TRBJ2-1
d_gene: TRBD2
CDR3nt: TGTGCCATCAGTGAGTCTAGCGGGGGGTACAATGAGCAGTTCTTC
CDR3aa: CAISESSGGYNEQFF